This T cell receptor (beta chain) derives from a study of Graves' ophthalmopathy and Graves' hyperthyroidism. The germline gives CDR1 MDHEN, CDR2 SYDVKM. The CDR3 loop spans 16 amino acids. V lost 10 bases and J lost 0, with 21 bases in between. Symptoms, serum thyroxine and TRAb, thyroid ultrasound, and orbital computed tomography formed the diagnostic basis. From RNA, the CDR3 regions of TCR beta chains were amplified and sequenced. Following a first-round RT-PCR that used HTBI primers, a second-round multiplex PCR was carried out. TCRdb ran MiXCR on the multiplex PCR reads and lists one entry per CDR3 protein. The sample consists of hundreds of thousands of distinct CDR3 sequences, 20% to 25% of them appearing once.

The chain has TRBV28 and TRBJ1-1, with D maybe TRBD1 (6 bases). This TCR was sampled from a woman aged 18-29 years with stable Graves' hyperthyroidism. Some clones in this sample may be carry-over from other donors' samples. Sequenced input: peripheral blood. The CDR3 loop is CATYPGAKGMNTEAFF. DNA of the CDR3: TGTGCCACCTACCCGGGGGCCAAGGGTATGAACACTGAAGCTTTCTTT.